This T cell receptor (beta chain) was captured by sequencing in a study of response to subunit inactivated influenza vaccine. The CDR3 runs 14 residues. The germline CDR1 and CDR2 sequences are SNHLY and FYNNEI. Trimming cost V 3 bases and J 6 bases, with 11 bases left between them. This clonotype was counted ten times or more. What it recognizes is unknown. TCRdb re-derived calls from the RT-PCR reads in MiXCR, one entry per CDR3 protein. This table has 500,000 or so distinct CDR3 sequences, about 17% appearing once. General observations from the study: The authors offered the suggestion that each seasonal influenza vaccination recruits few new T cells.

This chain uses TRBV2 with TRBJ2-2; D may be TRBD2 (6 bases). The receptor was isolated from a man between 50 and 75 years old who received an inactivated influenza vaccine. This sample comprised CD4+ T cells sorted from PBMCs, obtained roughly 24 months after vaccination. CDR3 loop: CASSDQGGAGELFF. In DNA, the CDR3 is TGTGCCAGCAGTGACCAGGGAGGCGCCGGGGAGCTGTTTTTT.